The 19 T cell receptor beta chains presented below share a single source sample, sequenced in a study of T cell repertoires in cytomegalovirus infection. TCRdb re-derived calls from the reads in MiXCR, one entry per CDR3 protein. Among hundreds of thousands of distinct CDR3 sequences listed, 35% to 45% were seen once. The sequenced sample consisted of PBMCs. Receptors originate from a human donor in good health (CMV status not recorded). Some clones in this sample may be carry-over from other donors' samples.

The chain joins TRBV6-1 to TRBJ2-1; D may be TRBD2 (6 bases). The CDR3 has 15 amino acids. Trimming removed 6 bases from V and 5 bases from J, with 17 bases in between. Germline assignment: CDR1 MNHNS and CDR2 SASEGT. The CDR3 DNA reads TGTGCCAGCAGGACAAGGCTAGCGAGCGACAATGAGCAGTTCTTC. As protein: CASRTRLASDNEQFF.

This clonotype has more than one count but fewer than ten. The V call is TRBV6-5, the J call TRBJ2-2; 14 bases align to TRBD2. Trimming took 5 bases from V and 4 from J; bases not matched to a gene: 3. The CDR3 has 16 amino acids. CDR1 and CDR2 (germline): MNHEY, SVGAGI. CDR3 amino acids: CASSPGTSGSTGELFF. CDR3 in DNA: TGTGCCAGCAGTCCTGGGACTAGCGGGAGCACCGGGGAGCTGTTTTTT.

There are many counts of this clonotype. The chain links TRBV7-2 to TRBJ1-1; the D gene is possibly TRBD1 (5 bases). V lost 5 bases to trimming and J lost 1 base, with 8 bases between them. Germline V lookup: CDR1 SGHTA, CDR2 FQGNSA. This CDR3 contains 13 residues. The CDR3 nucleotides are TGTGCCAGCAGCATACAGGAGAACACTGAAGCTTTCTTT. Protein sequence: CASSIQENTEAFF.

The table lists this clonotype with a few counts. The chain recombines TRBV12-3 or TRBV12-4 with TRBJ2-3, with 12 bases aligning to TRBD1. CDR3 length: 16 amino acids. V gave up 6 bases and J gave up 2 bases; unmatched junction bases: 6. The CDR3 sequence: CASRPRDRGLTDTQYF. The DNA of the CDR3 is TGTGCCAGCAGGCCCCGGGACAGGGGGCTCACAGATACGCAGTATTTT.

The chain combines TRBV9 with TRBJ2-7, with D perhaps assigned TRBD1 or TRBD2 (6 bases each). Trimming left V 0 bases short and J 1 base short, with 11 bases between. CDR3 length equals 15 residues. Germline loops: CDR1 SGDLS, CDR2 YYNGEE. CDR3 nucleotide sequence: TGTGCCAGCAGCGTAGTCAGGGGAGGATCCTACGAGCAGTACTTC. It encodes CASSVVRGGSYEQYF.

Ten or more counts support this clonotype. The gene calls are TRBV7-2 and TRBJ1-1; D ambiguous. CDR1 is SGHTA and CDR2 is FQGNSA in the germline V gene. V was cut by 1 base and J by 6 bases, with 12 bases left in between. The CDR3 is 14 amino acids. The CDR3 bases are TGTGCCAGCAGCTTAGGGGGTTTCGGCGCTGAAGCTTTCTTT. It yields the protein CASSLGGFGAEAFF.

This clonotype has a handful of counts. This sequence joins TRBV6-4 and TRBJ2-1; 10 bases map to TRBD1. CDR1 and CDR2 (germline): MRHNA, SNTAGT. This CDR3 has 15 amino acids. V lost 5 bases, J lost 3 bases, and 4 bases stayed unmatched. CDR3 loop: CASSPGQGGYNEQFF. The DNA of the CDR3 is TGTGCCAGCAGTCCTGGACAGGGGGGCTACAATGAGCAGTTCTTC.

The chain employs TRBV19 and TRBJ2-3; a weak D match, TRBD2 (6 bases). The CDR3 spans 16 residues. V lost 1 base to trimming and J lost 5 bases, with 16 bases between them. Germline V gives CDR1 LNHDA, CDR2 SQIVND (reference sequence). Here the CDR3 reads CASSIGGGTNGDTQYF. CDR3 sequence (DNA): TGTGCCAGTAGTATAGGTGGCGGGACCAATGGAGATACGCAGTATTTT.

This rearrangement joins TRBV28 to TRBJ1-1; D unresolved. CDR3 length: 12 amino acids. Germline V CDR1 and CDR2: MDHEN, SYDVKM. V lost 3 bases and J lost 6, with 8 bases in between. The DNA of the CDR3 is TGTGCCAGCAGTTTTGTGTTGGCTGAAGCTTTCTTT. Amino acid sequence: CASSFVLAEAFF.

This clonotype was observed a single time. The chain recombines TRBV25-1 with TRBJ1-2; 7 bases align to TRBD1. This CDR3 has 16 amino acids. Germline lookup yields CDR1 MGHDK and CDR2 SYGVNS. J lost 1 base, V lost 6 bases, and 11 bases had no gene match. The CDR3 region is CASSDQAGTVNYGYTF. The DNA for the CDR3 is TGTGCCAGCAGCGACCAGGCCGGGACAGTTAACTATGGCTACACCTTC.

This clonotype was seen more than once but under ten times. The V gene is TRBV7-9, the J gene TRBJ1-3; weak D call: TRBD1 (5 bases). The CDR3 contains 13 residues. Trimming pared 7 bases from V and 4 bases from J, leaving 11 bases between. Germline values: CDR1 SEHNR, CDR2 FQNEAQ (reference sequence). CDR3 nucleotides: TGTGCCAGCACGTCGGGACGAGGAAACACCATATATTTT. This translates into CASTSGRGNTIYF.

There are a few counts of this clonotype. The rearrangement links TRBV20-1 to TRBJ1-5; 8 positions match TRBD1. J was trimmed by 5 bases and V by 6 bases; bases with no gene match: 6. This CDR3 is built from 13 residues. Germline CDR1 and CDR2: DFQATT and SNEGSKA (reference sequence). In DNA form, the CDR3 reads TGCAGTGCACCAGGGGGCTGGGATCAGCCCCAGCATTTT. Its protein product is CSAPGGWDQPQHF.

This clonotype was counted between two and nine times. The V gene is TRBV28, the J gene TRBJ1-1, with TRBD1 matching 9 bases. Germline CDR1 MDHEN, CDR2 SYDVKM. The CDR3 is 16 amino acids. The V and J ends lost 5 bases and 1 base, in that order; junction bases with no gene match: 8. Written as DNA, the CDR3 is TGTGCCAGCAGTCCCTTAGGACAGGGGACGAACACTGAAGCTTTCTTT. Protein sequence: CASSPLGQGTNTEAFF.

The V gene is TRBV7-9, the J gene TRBJ1-2, with 9 nucleotides matching TRBD1. The V and J ends lost 6 bases and 5 bases, in that order; junction bases with no gene match: 10. This CDR3 is built from 15 residues. CDR1 and CDR2 from the germline V gene are SEHNR and FQNEAQ (reference sequence). The CDR3 loop reads CASSSTGGAGYGYTF. The CDR3, as DNA: TGTGCCAGCAGTTCAACAGGGGGCGCCGGTTATGGCTACACCTTC.

The table lists this clonotype with a few counts. This chain joins TRBV5-1 and TRBJ2-1, with a weak D call TRBD2 (6 bases). CDR1 is SGHRS and CDR2 is YFSETQ in the germline V gene. Trimming left V 0 bases short and J 0 bases short, with 16 bases between. The CDR3 covers 18 residues. The DNA for the CDR3 is TGCGCCAGCAGCTTGGGGTTGAGCGCGGGATTCTCCTACAATGAGCAGTTCTTC. It specifies CASSLGLSAGFSYNEQFF.

CDR3 in DNA: TGTGCCAGCAGTTACTCGGAGAGGTCCTACGAGCAGTACTTC. Translated, it gives CASSYSERSYEQYF. The chain couples TRBV6-5 to TRBJ2-7; D gene ambiguous. This CDR3 is 14 amino acids long. Deletions cut 0 bases from V and 1 base from J, with 7 bases between. Germline V gene data show CDR1 as MNHEY and CDR2 as SVGAGI.

The table lists this clonotype with a few counts. V gene TRBV19 combines with J gene TRBJ1-2, with D hard to call. CDR3 size: 15 residues. Germline-derived CDR1 and CDR2 are LNHDA and SQIVND (reference sequence). Trimming pared 6 bases from V and 2 bases from J, leaving 16 bases between. The CDR3 reads CASRPAGRTNYGYTF. The CDR3 region has the DNA TGTGCCAGTAGACCCGCTGGAAGAACGAACTATGGCTACACCTTC.

The V call is TRBV9, the J call TRBJ1-2; TRBD1 might be the D (6 bases). The CDR3 loop spans 16 amino acids. Per germline, CDR1 SGDLS and CDR2 YYNGEE. V was trimmed by 3 bases and J by 4 bases, leaving 19 bases between them. CDR3 protein: CASSGSGVLLSYGYTF. DNA for the CDR3: TGTGCCAGCAGCGGCTCAGGGGTCCTCCTGAGCTATGGCTACACCTTC. The entire variable domain, with the rest obtained from reference TRBV9 and TRBJ1-2, is as follows: DSGVTQTPKHLITATGQRVTLRCSPRSGDLSVYWYQQSLDQGLQFLIQYYNGEERAKGNILERFSAQQFPDLHSELNLSSLELGDSALYFCASSGSGVLLSYGYTFGSGTRLTVV.

This clonotype was picked up a small number of times. The chain links TRBV7-9 to TRBJ2-1, with 9 bases that match TRBD1. Trimming took 4 bases from V and 7 from J; bases not matched to a gene: 5. Germline V gives CDR1 SEHNR, CDR2 FQNEAQ (reference sequence). CDR3 length: 14 amino acids. The CDR3 DNA reads as TGTGCCAGCAGCTATGGACAGGGGAGGAATGAGCAGTTCTTC. It encodes CASSYGQGRNEQFF.